These 27 T cell receptor beta chains came from one sample sequenced in a study of vaccination effects on CD4 cells after COVID-19. In the ViraFEST assay, antigen-specific CD4+ clonotypes were identified by expansion after peptide-pool stimulation. CD4+ T cell isolation took place after less than 13 days of culture. Their cognate antigens are unknown. Assay: immunoSEQ multiplex PCR; the TCRdb copy retains only in-frame clones and omits some. This table holds under 65,000 clones, 75% to 90% found once. Source: CD4+ T cells from PBMCs cultured with HCoV-229E spike peptides, taken before COVID-19 vaccination. The receptors were sampled from a human donor who received a COVID-19 vaccine.

The gene calls are TRBV2 and TRBJ2-6; D ambiguous. Trimming removed 1 base at V and 0 bases at J, with 7 bases between. Germline lookup yields CDR1 SNHLY and CDR2 FYNNEI. This CDR3 region has 16 residues. The chain's CDR3 is CASSEGVSSGANVLTF. The CDR3 nucleotides read TGTGCCAGCAGTGAAGGGGTGAGCTCTGGGGCCAACGTCCTGACTTTC.

The V call is TRBV9, the J call TRBJ2-1, with D possibly matching TRBD1 (6 bases). CDR1 and CDR2 (germline): SGDLS, YYNGEE. The CDR3 has 12 residues. The germline V and J ends were trimmed by 0 bases and 15 bases, with 13 bases remaining between them. The CDR3: CASSVEQGVPFF. CDR3 nucleotides: TGTGCCAGCAGCGTAGAACAGGGAGTCCCGTTCTTC.

The chain joins TRBV9 to TRBJ2-5; 9 nucleotides match TRBD1. Looked up from germline, CDR1 is SGDLS and CDR2 is YYNGEE. This CDR3 is 16 amino acids long. V was pared by 0 bases and J by 0 bases, with 3 bases of the junction left unmatched. The chain's CDR3 is CASSVGGTGYQETQYF. CDR3 nucleotides: TGTGCCAGCAGCGTAGGGGGGACAGGGTACCAAGAGACCCAGTACTTC.

This chain joins TRBV29-1 and TRBJ2-3; TRBD1 might be the D (6 bases). Germline V gives CDR1 SQVTM, CDR2 ANQGSEA. The CDR3 spans 11 residues. Trimming shortened V by 3 bases and J by 6 bases, and 7 bases separated the two germline ends. CDR3 loop: CSVEGADTQYF. The CDR3 region has the DNA TGCAGCGTTGAGGGGGCCGATACGCAGTATTTT.

This clone was detected a few times. In nucleotides, the CDR3 is TGTGCCAGCAGTGAATTTAGGGTTTCGGAGACCCAGTACTTC. This sequence encodes CASSEFRVSETQYF. The V gene is TRBV6-1, the J gene TRBJ2-5; D unclear. In germline, CDR1 is MNHNS, CDR2 SASEGT. V lost 2 bases to trimming and J lost 5 bases, with 12 bases between them. This CDR3 comprises 14 residues.

The chain joins TRBV18 to TRBJ1-1, with D possibly being TRBD1 (5 bases). The CDR3 length is 13 residues. Germline lookup yields CDR1 KGHSH and CDR2 LQKENI. With 4 bases removed from V and 6 bases from J, the gap between germline ends came to 12 bases. CDR3 sequence (DNA): TGTGCCAGCTCACTCGGGACCGACTCTGAAGCTTTCTTT. It yields the protein CASSLGTDSEAFF.

The chain has TRBV9 and TRBJ2-5, with 7 bases aligning to TRBD1. With V trimmed by 2 bases and J by 5 bases, 6 bases remained unmatched. The CDR3 spans 14 residues. CDR1 and CDR2 from the germline V gene are SGDLS and YYNGEE. CDR3 sequence reads: CASSVGQATETQYF. The CDR3 DNA is TGTGCCAGCAGCGTTGGACAGGCGACCGAGACCCAGTACTTC.

The rearrangement joins TRBV7-3 to TRBJ2-3; weak D call: TRBD1 (6 bases). CDR1 is SGHTA and CDR2 is FQGTGA in the germline V gene. The CDR3 is 15 residues long. Trimming removed 5 bases at V and 0 bases at J, with 12 bases between. The CDR3 sequence is CASSARGASTDTQYF. CDR3 nucleotide sequence: TGTGCCAGCAGCGCCAGGGGTGCGAGCACAGATACGCAGTATTTT.

This clone was seen more than once but under ten times. The chain links TRBV14 to TRBJ1-5, with TRBD1 identical over 9 bases. Germline V lookup: CDR1 SGHDN, CDR2 FVKESK. This CDR3 has 16 amino acids. The trim removed 5 bases at V and 7 bases at J, leaving 12 bases unmatched. The CDR3 DNA is TGTGCCAGCAGCACATACGGGGACAGGGTAGACCAGCCCCAGCATTTT. Translation gives CASSTYGDRVDQPQHF. Filled out from reference TRBV14 and TRBJ1-5, the complete variable domain reads EAGVTQFPSHSVIEKGQTVTLRCDPISGHDNLYWYRRVMGKEIKFLLHFVKESKQDESGMPNNRFLAERTGGTYSTLKVQPAELEDSGVYFCASSTYGDRVDQPQHFGDGTRLSIL.

CDR3 loop: CASSFGVGNYGYTF. The CDR3 DNA reads as TGTGCCAGCAGCTTCGGGGTGGGGAACTATGGCTACACCTTC. The chain recombines TRBV7-3 with TRBJ1-2; D unclear. This CDR3 comprises 14 residues. The V and J ends lost 3 bases and 2 bases respectively, with 10 bases between them. Per the germline V gene, CDR1 is SGHTA and CDR2 is FQGTGA.

The chain couples TRBV6-5 to TRBJ2-5, with D perhaps matching TRBD1 or TRBD2 (5 bases each). This CDR3 is 12 amino acids long. Germline assignment: CDR1 MNHEY and CDR2 SVGAGI. Trimming pared 7 bases from V and 9 bases from J, leaving 15 bases between. CDR3 bases: TGTGCCAGCATTCCAGGGCCCGGGGCCCAGTACTTC. Its protein is CASIPGPGAQYF.

The chain carries TRBV14 and TRBJ1-6, with 7 bases aligning to TRBD1. CDR3 length: 14 residues. Germline assignment: CDR1 SGHDN and CDR2 FVKESK. V was clipped by 4 bases and J by 6 bases; unmatched bases: 3. CDR3 nucleotides: TGTGCCAGCAGCCGCGGGACAGTTAATTCACCCCTCCACTTT. It yields the protein CASSRGTVNSPLHF.

This clone has only a few counts. J is TRBJ1-3 and V is TRBV7-8; TRBD1 matches at 9 bases. V dropped 5 bases and J dropped 4; count of bases not matched to a gene: 9. The CDR3 totals 16 residues. Germline-derived CDR1 and CDR2 are SGHVS and FQNEAQ. CDR3 sequence reads: CASSIRPGQGGNTIYF. Here the CDR3 DNA reads TGTGCCAGCAGCATCCGCCCGGGACAGGGCGGAAACACCATATATTTT. The full variable domain, rest sourced from reference TRBV7-8 and TRBJ1-3, is GAGVSQSPRYKVAKRGQDVALRCDPISGHVSLFWYQQALGQGPEFLTYFQNEAQLDKSGLPSDRFFAERPEGSVSTLKIQRTQQEDSAVYLCASSIRPGQGGNTIYFGEGSWLTVV.

The genes are TRBV23-1 and TRBJ2-5, with TRBD2 identical over 16 bases. TRBV23-1 is an open reading frame whose function is uncertain. Trimming cost V 1 base and J 5 bases; bases outside gene matches: 13. The CDR3 runs 20 residues. The CDR3 nucleotides read TGCGCCAGCAGTCAATTCGACCCGGGACTAGCGGGGGGGCGTCGTGAGACCCAGTACTTC. It yields the protein CASSQFDPGLAGGRRETQYF.

The gene calls are TRBV7-2 and TRBJ2-1, with 7 bases aligning to TRBD1. CDR3 size: 15 residues. CDR1 and CDR2 from the germline V gene are SGHTA and FQGNSA. V shed 0 bases, J shed 6 bases, and the junction held 5 bases outside the gene matches. This chain's CDR3 is CASSLAGGAGNEQFF. CDR3 nucleotide sequence: TGTGCCAGCAGCTTAGCAGGGGGCGCGGGCAATGAGCAGTTCTTC. Full variable domain (rest looked up from reference TRBV7-2 and TRBJ2-1): GAGVSQSPSNKVTEKGKDVELRCDPISGHTALYWYRQSLGQGLEFLIYFQGNSAPDKSGLPSDRFSAERTGGSVSTLTIQRTQQEDSAVYLCASSLAGGAGNEQFFGPGTRLTVL.

The chain couples TRBV5-6 to TRBJ2-3; 7 nucleotides line up with TRBD1. CDR1 is SGHDT, CDR2 YYEEEE, per germline. The CDR3 runs to 15 residues. With 4 bases clipped from V and 1 base from J, the junction kept 6 bases outside the gene matches. The CDR3 region has the DNA TGTGCCAGCAGCCATGGACAGGTCCGCACAGATACGCAGTATTTT. Protein product: CASSHGQVRTDTQYF.

The CDR3 DNA follows: TGTGCCAGCAGCCCAACCGGGACGCTTAGTTATGGCTACACCTTC. The encoded protein is CASSPTGTLSYGYTF. J is TRBJ1-2 and V is TRBV7-3, with D perhaps TRBD1 (5 bases). The V and J ends lost 5 bases and 5 bases respectively, with 18 bases between them. The CDR3 runs 15 residues. The V gene's germline CDR1 is SGHTA and CDR2 FQGTGA.

This clone was observed a single time. The chain employs TRBV5-1 and TRBJ2-7, with D perhaps TRBD2 (7 bases). The germline V and J ends were trimmed by 3 bases and 2 bases, with 21 bases remaining between them. This CDR3 is built from 17 residues. The germline V gene has CDR1 SGHRS and CDR2 YFSETQ. CDR3: CASSWGGSSGTPYEQYV. CDR3 nucleotides: TGCGCCAGCAGCTGGGGGGGGAGTTCAGGGACACCCTACGAGCAGTACGTC.

This clone was seen just once. The chain employs TRBV5-8 and TRBJ1-5; weak D call: TRBD1 (5 bases). There are 14 residues in the CDR3. The V and J ends lost 4 bases and 0 bases respectively, with 8 bases between them. Germline CDR1 SGHTS, CDR2 YDEGEE. CDR3 bases: TGTGCCAGCAGCCGACAGAATAGCAATCAGCCCCAGCATTTT. As protein: CASSRQNSNQPQHF.

The V gene is TRBV6-5, the J gene TRBJ1-2; D might be TRBD1 (5 bases). The CDR3 is 15 residues long. Germline loops: CDR1 MNHEY, CDR2 SVGAGI. V shed 6 bases and J shed 0 bases, with 14 bases lying between them. The CDR3 coding sequence is TGTGCCAGCAGCCAAGGGGACTCCGCTAACTATGGCTACACCTTC. Its protein product is CASSQGDSANYGYTF.

The chain is built from TRBV18 and TRBJ2-7; a possible D gene is TRBD1 (5 bases). Trimming took 4 bases from V and 4 from J, leaving 8 bases between them. This CDR3 is built from 12 residues. CDR1 and CDR2 from the germline V gene are KGHSH and LQKENI. CDR3 coding DNA: TGTGCCAGCTCACTCAGACAGTACGAGCAGTACGTC. Protein product: CASSLRQYEQYV.

The chain couples TRBV5-4 to TRBJ1-3, with TRBD1 as a possible D gene (6 bases). Looked up from germline, CDR1 is SGHNT and CDR2 is YYREEE (reference sequence). V was clipped by 0 bases and J by 6 bases, with 13 bases between them. The CDR3 length is 15 residues. The CDR3 DNA reads TGTGCCAGCAGCTTGGCATCGACAGGAAAAAACACCATATATTTT. Its protein product is CASSLASTGKNTIYF.

The chain employs TRBV6-5 and TRBJ1-5; D is possibly TRBD1 (6 bases). The CDR3 length is 14 residues. Germline assignment: CDR1 MNHEY and CDR2 SVGAGI. Trimming pared 4 bases from V and 7 bases from J, leaving 14 bases between. DNA for the CDR3: TGTGCCAGCAGTTTCAACAGGGCAGGACAGCCCCAGCATTTT. Its protein product is CASSFNRAGQPQHF.

In this sample, this clone turned up once. J is TRBJ2-4 and V is TRBV2, with 9 bases fitting TRBD2. V gave up 7 bases and J gave up 12 bases; unmatched junction bases: 13. The CDR3 consists of 14 residues. Germline CDR1 SNHLY, CDR2 FYNNEI. The CDR3 DNA follows: TGTGCCAGCACCTTAGCGGGGGCCCGCCTCACTCAGTACTTC. Amino acid sequence: CASTLAGARLTQYF.

This sequence joins TRBV25-1 and TRBJ2-5; D tentatively reads TRBD1 or TRBD2 (6 bases each). Looked up from germline, CDR1 is MGHDK and CDR2 is SYGVNS. The CDR3 spans 15 residues. V was clipped by 3 bases and J by 5 bases, with 16 bases between them. The CDR3 is CASSEVRGQWETQYF. The CDR3 bases are TGTGCCAGCAGTGAGGTACGGGGGCAGTGGGAGACCCAGTACTTC.

For the CDR3, the DNA is TGCGCCAGCAGCTGGACAGGGGGCACTCAGCCCCAGCATTTT. Translated, it gives CASSWTGGTQPQHF. This chain connects TRBV5-1 to TRBJ1-5, with TRBD1 matching 11 bases. This CDR3 has 14 residues. After removal of 3 bases from V and 6 bases from J, the junction contained 2 bases not matched to a gene. Germline V gene sequence: CDR1 SGHRS, CDR2 YFSETQ. Full variable domain (rest looked up from reference TRBV5-1 and TRBJ1-5): KAGVTQTPRYLIKTRGQQVTLSCSPISGHRSVSWYQQTPGQGLQFLFEYFSETQRNKGNFPGRFSGRQFSNSRSEMNVSTLELGDSALYLCASSWTGGTQPQHFGDGTRLSIL.

J is TRBJ2-1 and V is TRBV2; D possibly uses TRBD1 or TRBD2 (5 bases each). Trimming removed 7 bases from V and 0 bases from J, with 13 bases in between. The CDR3 totals 15 residues. CDR1 and CDR2 from the germline V gene are SNHLY and FYNNEI. This CDR3 is CASIDGASSYNEQFF. Here the CDR3 DNA reads TGTGCCAGCATTGACGGGGCGAGCTCCTACAATGAGCAGTTCTTC.